These 18 T cell receptor beta chains were sequenced from one sample in a study of T cell responses to AZD1222 COVID-19 vaccine. Profiling relied on immunoSEQ multiplex PCR, and the TCRdb table lists in-frame clones only, not all of them. In the table there are more than 95,000 clones, roughly 89% of which are singletons. The sequenced sample was peripheral blood, obtained on day 0 of AZD1222 vaccination. These receptors all stem from an adult in good health.

The CDR3 nucleotides read TGTGCCAGCAGCGTGGCGGGGGTCCAAGGCTACACCTTC. Protein product: CASSVAGVQGYTF. The gene calls are TRBV7-2 and TRBJ1-2; TRBD1 is a possible D gene (5 bases). The CDR3 sequence is 13 residues long. Trimming cost V 5 bases and J 8 bases, with 15 bases left between them. Germline CDR1 is SGHTA and CDR2 is FQGNSA.

The gene calls are TRBV18 and TRBJ2-1; a possible D gene is TRBD1 (5 bases). The V gene's germline CDR1 is KGHSH and CDR2 LQKENI. The CDR3 runs to 12 residues. Trimming removed 3 bases at V and 9 bases at J, with 9 bases between. CDR3 residues: CASSPQGLEQFF. CDR3 nucleotide sequence: TGTGCCAGCTCACCGCAGGGTCTTGAGCAGTTCTTC.

The chain links TRBV24-1 to TRBJ2-5; 14 bases are shared with TRBD2. The CDR3 consists of 19 residues. The germline CDR1 and CDR2 sequences are KGHDR and SFDVKD. J gave up 7 bases and V 0 bases, and 12 bases lay outside the gene matches. The CDR3 sequence: CATSDLLPGTSGSYWTQYF. CDR3 bases: TGTGCCACCAGTGATTTGCTACCCGGGACTAGCGGGAGTTATTGGACCCAGTACTTC.

The genes are TRBV20-1 and TRBJ1-5; 7 bases line up with TRBD1. The V and J ends lost 3 bases and 0 bases, in that order; junction bases with no gene match: 8. The V gene's germline CDR1 is DFQATT and CDR2 SNEGSKA (reference sequence). The CDR3 length is 16 residues. CDR3 amino acids: CSASDGTANSNQPQHF. For the CDR3, the DNA is TGCAGTGCTAGTGATGGGACAGCGAATAGCAATCAGCCCCAGCATTTT.

The chain has TRBV19 and TRBJ2-2, with D uncertain. CDR3 size: 15 residues. V dropped 3 bases and J dropped 1 base, with 9 bases sitting between them. Germline V gives CDR1 LNHDA, CDR2 SQIVND (reference sequence). The CDR3 here is CASSIGIENTGELFF. Written as DNA, the CDR3 is TGTGCCAGTAGTATCGGCATTGAGAACACCGGGGAGCTGTTTTTT.

The V and J genes are TRBV7-2 and TRBJ1-2, with 7 bases matching TRBD1. The CDR3 consists of 16 residues. The trim removed 0 bases at V and 6 bases at J, leaving 10 bases unmatched. CDR1 and CDR2 (germline): SGHTA, FQGNSA. The CDR3, as DNA: TGTGCCAGCAGCTTAGCGACCGTAGAGGGGGCGAATGGCTACACCTTC. Encoded protein: CASSLATVEGANGYTF. Full variable domain (rest looked up from reference TRBV7-2 and TRBJ1-2): GAGVSQSPSNKVTEKGKDVELRCDPISGHTALYWYRQSLGQGLEFLIYFQGNSAPDKSGLPSDRFSAERTGGSVSTLTIQRTQQEDSAVYLCASSLATVEGANGYTFGSGTRLTVV.

V is TRBV7-3 and J is TRBJ1-6; D possibly corresponds to TRBD1 (5 bases). Germline V lookup: CDR1 SGHTA, CDR2 FQGTGA. With 2 bases removed from V and 7 bases from J, the gap between germline ends came to 12 bases. CDR3 length: 15 amino acids. In nucleotides, the CDR3 is TGTGCCAGCAGCTTAGGGGGAGGGACCAATTCACCCCTCCACTTT. Its protein product is CASSLGGGTNSPLHF.

This chain uses TRBV28 with TRBJ1-4; 9 nucleotides align to TRBD1. V lost 4 bases, J lost 4 bases, and 4 bases stayed unmatched. The CDR3 consists of 15 residues. Per the germline V gene, CDR1 is MDHEN and CDR2 is SYDVKM. CDR3 in amino acids: CASSSGQGNNEKLFF. In DNA form, the CDR3 reads TGTGCCAGCAGTTCCGGACAGGGGAATAATGAAAAACTGTTTTTT.

This clone was recorded a few times. The J gene is TRBJ2-2, the V gene TRBV4-3, with 11 bases matching TRBD2. The V gene end was trimmed by 4 bases and the J gene end by 3 bases; junction bases not matched to a gene: 4. The CDR3 spans 16 residues. The germline V gene has CDR1 LGHNA and CDR2 YSLEER. The CDR3 DNA reads TGCGCCAGCAGCCCTAGCGGGAGGATCGACACCGGGGAGCTGTTTTTT. Its translation: CASSPSGRIDTGELFF.

This clone was recorded only once. V usage is TRBV7-9 and J usage is TRBJ2-2; the D gene could be TRBD1 or TRBD2 (6 bases each). Looked up from germline, CDR1 is SEHNR and CDR2 is FQNEAQ (reference sequence). The CDR3 sequence is 16 residues long. V gave up 4 bases and J gave up 0 bases, with 12 bases separating them. The CDR3 reads CASSSKGGSNTGELFF. In DNA form, the CDR3 reads TGTGCCAGCAGCTCAAAGGGGGGATCGAACACCGGGGAGCTGTTTTTT.

The chain joins TRBV27 to TRBJ2-7; 11 positions agree with TRBD1. The CDR3 sequence is 15 residues long. The J segment lost 2 bases and the V segment lost 5 bases, leaving 5 bases of the junction unmatched. Germline CDR1 reads MNHEY; CDR2 reads SMNVEV (reference sequence). This CDR3 is CASSPRTGGPYEQYF. The CDR3 DNA sequence: TGTGCCAGCAGTCCCCGGACAGGGGGCCCCTACGAGCAGTACTTC.

The rearrangement uses TRBV19 and TRBJ2-6; 9 bases align to TRBD1. Germline CDR1 reads LNHDA; CDR2 reads SQIVND (reference sequence). This CDR3 has 17 amino acids. Losses at the gene ends were 3 bases for V and 1 base for J; bases not matched to a gene: 4. CDR3 sequence (DNA): TGTGCCAGTAGTATCGGACAGGGGCGGTCTGGGGCCAACGTCCTGACTTTC. This encodes CASSIGQGRSGANVLTF. Complete variable domain (other parts from reference TRBV19 and TRBJ2-6): DGGITQSPKYLFRKEGQNVTLSCEQNLNHDAMYWYRQDPGQGLRLIYYSQIVNDFQKGDIAEGYSVSREKKESFPLTVTSAQKNPTAFYLCASSIGQGRSGANVLTFGAGSRLTVL.

This clone showed up just once. The rearrangement joins TRBV5-1 to TRBJ2-7; 7 bases are shared with TRBD2. The V segment lost 0 bases and the J segment 4 bases; nucleotides outside the gene matches: 4. Per germline, CDR1 SGHRS and CDR2 YFSETQ. This CDR3 region has 14 residues. CDR3 in amino acids: CASSLVPGGYEQYF. The CDR3 DNA sequence: TGCGCCAGCAGCTTGGTGCCGGGAGGATACGAGCAGTACTTC.

The chain has TRBV7-3 and TRBJ2-5; D might be TRBD1 or TRBD2, each matching 5 bases. CDR3 size: 15 residues. With 5 bases removed from V and 5 bases from J, the gap between germline ends came to 18 bases. From germline, CDR1 is SGHTA and CDR2 FQGTGA. The CDR3 here is CASSTGTQIGETQYF. The CDR3 bases are TGTGCCAGCAGCACCGGGACCCAAATCGGGGAGACCCAGTACTTC.

The V gene is TRBV6-5, the J gene TRBJ1-6, with D perhaps TRBD1 (5 bases). This CDR3 is built from 15 residues. Deletions cut 2 bases from V and 9 bases from J, with 14 bases between. The germline V gene has CDR1 MNHEY and CDR2 SVGAGI. The CDR3 nucleotides read TGTGCCAGCAGTTACGTGCTCCAGGGAAGTTCACCCCTCCACTTT. Translating gives CASSYVLQGSSPLHF.

This clone showed up just once. The CDR3 is CASSLGEGRGGNQPQHF. CDR3 nucleotides: TGTGCCAGCAGCTTAGGAGAGGGCAGAGGGGGCAATCAGCCCCAGCATTTT. The rearrangement uses TRBV7-9 and TRBJ1-5; possibly TRBD1 for D (5 bases). This CDR3 comprises 17 residues. Germline lookup yields CDR1 SEHNR and CDR2 FQNEAQ (reference sequence). V lost 1 base to trimming and J lost 2 bases, with 15 bases between them.

This chain connects TRBV7-9 to TRBJ2-7; D unclear. Trimming shortened V by 6 bases and J by 0 bases, and 9 bases separated the two germline ends. Germline CDR1 SEHNR, CDR2 FQNEAQ (reference sequence). The CDR3 extends over 13 amino acids. CDR3 residues: CASSDWRSYEQYF. In DNA form, the CDR3 reads TGTGCCAGCAGTGACTGGCGCTCCTACGAGCAGTACTTC.

This sequence joins TRBV3-1 (or the pseudogene TRBV3-2) and TRBJ2-1, with D hard to call. CDR3 length: 15 residues. CDR1 is LGHDT and CDR2 is YNNKEL in the germline V gene (reference sequence). The V end lost 1 base, the J end lost 6 bases, and 13 bases lay between the germline ends. For the CDR3, the DNA is TGTGCCAGCAGCCAAGGGTTGTTGCGGTCCAATGAGCAGTTCTTC. It codes for CASSQGLLRSNEQFF.